This T cell receptor (beta chain) stems from a study of blood T cell repertoires in COVID-19. Study background: Sites across the United States, Italy and Spain contributed samples from acute and convalescent COVID-19. In each case, the material was cDNA or gDNA derived from T cells, B-cell-depleted T cells, or PBMCs.

Clones were sequenced by immunoSEQ multiplex PCR, and TCRdb holds only the in-frame ones, with some missing. This repertoire shows 200,000 to 300,000 clones, about four fifths found once; its top ten account for about 4.5%. V lost 5 bases, J lost 3 bases, and 6 bases stayed unmatched. Per the germline V gene, CDR1 is LGHDT and CDR2 is YNNKEL (reference sequence). CDR3 length: 15 residues. This clone was seen a single time. Input material: peripheral blood. The chain links TRBV3-1 (or the pseudogene TRBV3-2) to TRBJ1-5; 8 bases agree with TRBD1. The sequence came from a woman in her seventies with acute or convalescent COVID-19. CDR3 DNA: TGTGCCAGCAGCTACGGACAGGGCTTCAATCAGCCCCAGCATTTT. This translates into CASSYGQGFNQPQHF.